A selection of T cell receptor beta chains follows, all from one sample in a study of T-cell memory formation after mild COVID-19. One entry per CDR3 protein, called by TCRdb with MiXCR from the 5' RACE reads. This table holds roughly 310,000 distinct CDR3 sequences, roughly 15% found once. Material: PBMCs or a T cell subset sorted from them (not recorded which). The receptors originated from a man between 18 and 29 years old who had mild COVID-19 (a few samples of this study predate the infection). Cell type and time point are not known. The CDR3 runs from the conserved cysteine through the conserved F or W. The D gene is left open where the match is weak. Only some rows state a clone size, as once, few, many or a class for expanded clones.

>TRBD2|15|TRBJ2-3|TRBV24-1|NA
CATRDSGGPTDTQYF
TGTGCCACCAGAGATAGCGGGGGGCCCACAGATACGCAGTATTTT
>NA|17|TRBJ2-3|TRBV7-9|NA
CASSWGSDSPDTDTQYF
TGTGCCAGCAGCTGGGGTTCTGACAGCCCTGACACAGATACGCAGTATTTT
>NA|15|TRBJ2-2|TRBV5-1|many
CASSSATGDTGELFF
TGCGCCAGCAGTTCCGCAACAGGAGACACCGGGGAGCTGTTTTTT
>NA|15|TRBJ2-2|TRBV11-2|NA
CASSLNPANTGELFF
TGTGCCAGCAGCTTAAATCCAGCGAACACCGGGGAGCTGTTTTTT
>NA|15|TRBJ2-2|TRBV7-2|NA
CASSLKGRYTGELFF
TGTGCCAGCAGCTTAAAGGGGCGGTACACCGGGGAGCTGTTTTTT
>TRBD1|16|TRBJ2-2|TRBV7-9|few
CASSFYRGKNTGELFF
TGTGCCAGCAGCTTTTACAGGGGGAAGAACACCGGGGAGCTGTTTTTT
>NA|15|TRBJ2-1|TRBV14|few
CASSQAGAPSDEQFF
TGTGCCAGCAGCCAAGCGGGGGCCCCTTCTGATGAGCAGTTCTTC
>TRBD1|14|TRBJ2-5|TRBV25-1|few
CASSGRQGGETQYF
TGTGCCAGCAGTGGGCGACAGGGCGGGGAGACCCAGTACTTC
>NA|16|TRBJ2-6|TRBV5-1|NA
CASSGAGRSGANVLTF
TGCGCCAGCAGCGGGGCCGGACGCTCTGGGGCCAACGTCCTGACTTTC
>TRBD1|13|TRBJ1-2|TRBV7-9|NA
CASSPTGVHGYTF
TGTGCCAGCAGCCCAACAGGGGTTCATGGCTACACCTTC
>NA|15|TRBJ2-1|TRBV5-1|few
CASSLERSSYNEQFF
TGCGCCAGCAGCTTGGAGCGGAGCTCCTACAATGAGCAGTTCTTC
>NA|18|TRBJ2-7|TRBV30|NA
CAWSVPNQVWGDTYEQYF
TGTGCCTGGAGTGTACCCAACCAGGTCTGGGGGGATACGTACGAGCAGTACTTC
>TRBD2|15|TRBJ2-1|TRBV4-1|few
CASSLEAGAYNEQFF
TGCGCCAGCAGCCTGGAAGCGGGGGCTTACAATGAGCAGTTCTTC
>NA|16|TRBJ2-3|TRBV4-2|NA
CASSQDTFFLADTQYF
TGTGCCAGCAGCCAAGACACCTTCTTTTTAGCAGATACGCAGTATTTT
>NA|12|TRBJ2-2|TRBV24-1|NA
CATTSGSGELFF
TGTGCCACCACTAGTGGGTCCGGGGAGCTGTTTTTT
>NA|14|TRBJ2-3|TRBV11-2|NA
CASSFGGEADTQYF
TGTGCCAGCAGCTTTGGCGGGGAGGCAGATACGCAGTATTTT
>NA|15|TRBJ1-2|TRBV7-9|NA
CASSRRTARGYGYTF
TGTGCCAGCAGCCGAAGGACAGCCCGAGGATACGGCTACACCTTC
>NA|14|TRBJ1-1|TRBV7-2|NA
CASSRPELNTEAFF
TGTGCCAGCAGCCGACCCGAACTGAACACTGAGGCTTTCTTT
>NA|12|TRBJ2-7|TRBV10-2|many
CASTGQSYEQYF
TGCGCCAGCACCGGACAGTCCTACGAGCAGTACTTC
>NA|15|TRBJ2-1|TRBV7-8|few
CASSLEGGSYNEQFF
TGTGCCAGCAGCTTAGAAGGGGGGAGCTACAATGAGCAGTTCTTC
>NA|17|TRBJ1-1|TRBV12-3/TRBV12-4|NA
CASSPLRGPPLNTEAFF
TGTGCCAGCAGTCCCCTCCGCGGGCCTCCTTTGAACACTGAAGCTTTCTTT
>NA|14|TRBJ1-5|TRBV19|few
CASSIGAGGQPQHF
TGTGCCAGTAGTATAGGGGCGGGGGGCCAGCCCCAGCATTTT
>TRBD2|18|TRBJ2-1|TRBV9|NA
CASSVTGTSGTRGNEQFF
TGTGCCAGCAGCGTCACCGGGACTAGCGGAACACGAGGGAATGAGCAGTTCTTC
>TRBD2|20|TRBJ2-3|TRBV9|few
CASSVVPTGTSGGLTDTQYF
TGTGCCAGCAGCGTAGTGCCCACCGGGACTAGCGGGGGGCTCACAGATACGCAGTATTTT
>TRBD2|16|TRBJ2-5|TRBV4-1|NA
CASSLAGGPSQETQYF
TGCGCCAGCAGCCTGGCGGGGGGGCCCTCCCAAGAGACCCAGTACTTC
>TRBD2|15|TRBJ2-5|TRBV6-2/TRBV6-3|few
CASMEERGSWETQYF
TGTGCCAGCATGGAAGAGCGGGGGTCGTGGGAGACCCAGTACTTC
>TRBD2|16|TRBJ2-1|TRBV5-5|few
CASRLLLAGGYNEQFF
TGTGCCAGCAGGCTCCTACTAGCGGGGGGTTACAATGAGCAGTTCTTC
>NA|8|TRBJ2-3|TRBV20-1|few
CSARDGYF
TGCAGTGCTAGAGATGGGTATTTT
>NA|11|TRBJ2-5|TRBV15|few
CATRRGETQYF
TGTGCCACCAGACGGGGAGAGACCCAGTACTTC
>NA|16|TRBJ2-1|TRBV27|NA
CASSPTYQGIRNEQFF
TGTGCCAGCAGTCCCACCTATCAGGGGATTCGCAATGAGCAGTTCTTC
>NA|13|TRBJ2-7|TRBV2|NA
CASEGSLTYEQYF
TGTGCCAGTGAAGGAAGTCTAACCTACGAGCAGTACTTC
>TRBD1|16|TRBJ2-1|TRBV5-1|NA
CASSLVGTGHNNEQFF
TGCGCCAGCAGCTTGGTCGGGACAGGGCACAACAATGAGCAGTTCTTC
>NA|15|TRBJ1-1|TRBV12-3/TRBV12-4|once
CASSSPLKTDTEAFF
TGTGCCAGCAGTTCCCCTCTGAAGACCGACACTGAAGCTTTCTTT
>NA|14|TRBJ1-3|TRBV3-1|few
CASSQEGVRNTIYF
TGTGCCAGCAGCCAAGAAGGCGTTCGAAACACCATATATTTT
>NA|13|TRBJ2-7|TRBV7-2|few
CASSPRGADEQYF
TGTGCCAGCAGCCCCCGGGGAGCGGACGAGCAGTACTTC
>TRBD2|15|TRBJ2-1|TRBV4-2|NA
CASSQAGTSGGWQFF
TGTGCCAGCAGCCAAGCGGGGACTAGCGGGGGGTGGCAGTTCTTC
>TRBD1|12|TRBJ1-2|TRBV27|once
CATSGGGYGYTF
TGTGCCACCTCAGGGGGCGGCTATGGCTACACCTTC
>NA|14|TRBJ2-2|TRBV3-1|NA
CASSHGKHLGELFF
TGTGCCAGCAGCCACGGAAAGCATTTGGGGGAGCTGTTTTTT